This T cell receptor beta chain was sequenced in a study of CD4 T cells in relation to SARS-CoV-2 and coronaviruses. About the research overall: Crossreactive spike epitopes shared across donors were mapped to their HLA restriction.

This clone was counted only a few times. The target antigen is unknown. Study findings and constraints: Roughly 65% of donors had memory CD4+ clonotypes crossrecognizing SARS-CoV-2 and common cold coronavirus spike.

CDR3 length: 15 residues. Per germline, CDR1 MNHEY and CDR2 SVGEGT. The trim removed 3 bases at V and 5 bases at J, leaving 5 bases unmatched. CD4+ T cells from unexposed donors were obtained before the COVID-19 pandemic (2011-2018). The cells were cultured for about ten days before CD4+ T cells were isolated. Produced via immunoSEQ multiplex PCR; TCRdb's table is partial and in-frame only. The sample lists roughly 20,000 clones, over 65% occurring once. The chain employs TRBV6-2 or TRBV6-3 and TRBJ2-1; 9 bases are shared with TRBD2. This clonotype originated in a human donor in good health. Sequencing was performed on CD4+ T cells from PBMCs, cultured in vitro. Here the CDR3 reads CASSYSGRTNNEQFF. CDR3 DNA: TGTGCCAGCAGTTATAGCGGGAGAACTAACAATGAGCAGTTCTTC.